Presented here are 22 T cell receptor beta chains from one specimen sequenced in a study of T cells after yellow fever vaccination. TCRdb re-analysed the 5' RACE reads in MiXCR, keeping a single row per CDR3 protein. The profile shows some 240,000 distinct CDR3 sequences, over 4.5% of them singletons. The sequenced sample was CD4+ T cells sorted from PBMCs, obtained on the day of the yellow fever booster vaccination. These receptors were collected from a man aged 18 to 30 who received the YFV17D yellow fever vaccine.

This clonotype was picked up many times. The chain links TRBV20-1 to TRBJ1-1; D is unresolved. V was clipped by 3 bases and J by 0 bases, with 11 bases between them. Germline CDR1 is DFQATT and CDR2 is SNEGSKA (reference sequence). The length of the CDR3 is 14 residues. In DNA, the CDR3 is TGCAGTGCTAGCGGGGAGAAGGTGAACACTGAAGCTTTCTTT. The encoded protein is CSASGEKVNTEAFF.

This clonotype was observed a few times. The rearrangement uses TRBV30 and TRBJ2-7, with D possibly being TRBD2 (5 bases). V was shortened by 1 base and J by 6 bases, with 10 bases between the two germline ends. This CDR3 is 12 amino acids long. In germline, CDR1 is GTSNPN, CDR2 SVGIG (reference sequence). The CDR3 reads CAWSGTPREQYF. The CDR3 DNA reads as TGTGCCTGGAGTGGGACTCCTCGCGAGCAGTACTTC.

This clonotype turned up a few times. This sequence joins TRBV5-1 and TRBJ2-5; 8 positions match TRBD2. The germline V gene has CDR1 SGHRS and CDR2 YFSETQ. The CDR3 is made up of 15 amino acids. J was trimmed by 3 bases and V by 6 bases; bases with no gene match: 10. CDR3 amino acids: CASKYSGGLEETQYF. CDR3 coding DNA: TGCGCCAGCAAATACAGCGGGGGCCTCGAAGAGACCCAGTACTTC. The variable domain in full, completed from reference TRBV5-1 and TRBJ2-5, reads KAGVTQTPRYLIKTRGQQVTLSCSPISGHRSVSWYQQTPGQGLQFLFEYFSETQRNKGNFPGRFSGRQFSNSRSEMNVSTLELGDSALYLCASKYSGGLEETQYFGPGTRLLVL.

This clonotype appeared a few times. V gene TRBV6-5 combines with J gene TRBJ1-4; 8 positions match TRBD1. From germline, CDR1 is MNHEY and CDR2 SVGAGI. Germline trimming cut 7 bases from V and 8 bases from J; bases unmatched to any gene: 9. CDR3 length equals 14 residues. The CDR3 DNA reads as TGTGCCAGCAAAATGGGACAGGCTAGAGAAAAACTGTTTTTT. Translated, it gives CASKMGQAREKLFF.

The chain employs TRBV5-1 and TRBJ1-1; no clear D. V was trimmed by 5 bases and J by 0 bases, leaving 11 bases between them. The CDR3 extends over 14 amino acids. Germline CDR1 and CDR2: SGHRS and YFSETQ. CDR3 coding DNA: TGCGCCAGCAGTGTGCAGGTAATGAACACTGAAGCTTTCTTT. This gives the protein CASSVQVMNTEAFF.

The sample holds a few counts of this clonotype. The genes are TRBV2 and TRBJ2-3; D is unresolved. Germline loops: CDR1 SNHLY, CDR2 FYNNEI. The CDR3 is made up of 14 amino acids. V was clipped by 6 bases and J by 2 bases, with 12 bases between them. The CDR3 loop reads CASRTDGSTDTQYF. The CDR3 nucleotides are TGTGCCAGCAGAACGGACGGTTCCACAGATACGCAGTATTTT.

This clonotype has only a few counts. V is TRBV11-2 and J is TRBJ2-4; 9 positions match TRBD2. J lost 2 bases, V lost 5 bases, and 10 bases had no gene match. There are 17 residues in the CDR3. The V gene's germline CDR1 is SGHAT and CDR2 FQNNGV. This CDR3 is CASSRSGGGASKNIQYF. CDR3 coding DNA: TGTGCCAGCAGCCGGTCCGGCGGGGGGGCCTCCAAAAACATTCAGTACTTC.

This clonotype was counted many times. The chain employs TRBV12-3 or TRBV12-4 and TRBJ2-1; TRBD2 aligns across 9 bases. V shed 4 bases and J 5 bases; nucleotides not matched to a gene: 9. This CDR3 has 16 residues. CDR3 in DNA: TGTGCCAGCAGTTGGCTTAGCGGGGGCCCTCACAATGAGCAGTTCTTC. Translation gives CASSWLSGGPHNEQFF.

The V call is TRBV14, the J call TRBJ1-1; a weak D match, TRBD1 (6 bases). Between the trimmed V and J ends, which lost 3 bases and 8 bases, there was a span of 19 bases. This CDR3 spans 15 amino acids. Germline V gene data show CDR1 as SGHDN and CDR2 as FVKESK. The CDR3 coding sequence is TGTGCCAGCAGCCAGAGAGGACAGAGTACTAACGAAGCTTTCTTT. Translating gives CASSQRGQSTNEAFF.

The chain joins TRBV29-1 to TRBJ2-3; D tentatively fits TRBD1 or TRBD2 (5 bases each). The CDR3 consists of 15 residues. V was cut by 6 bases and J by 3 bases, with 19 bases left in between. The germline CDR1 and CDR2 sequences are SQVTM and ANQGSEA. The CDR3 loop reads CSVTGDGGVTDTQYF. The CDR3 bases are TGCAGCGTGACCGGGGATGGGGGTGTTACAGATACGCAGTATTTT.

This clonotype was recorded many times. V is TRBV10-3 and J is TRBJ1-5; 7 positions agree with TRBD1. The V gene end was trimmed by 2 bases and the J gene end by 5 bases; junction bases not matched to a gene: 6. Germline V gene data show CDR1 as ENHRY and CDR2 as SYGVKD. The CDR3 sequence is 15 residues long. The CDR3 loop reads CAISEPGQDDQPQHF. The CDR3 region has the DNA TGTGCCATCAGTGAGCCAGGACAGGATGATCAGCCCCAGCATTTT.

This clonotype was recorded at least ten times. CDR3 nucleotides: TGTGCCAGCAGTTTGCTGTCTCGGGGGGCTAGCCACTTT. This translates into CASSLLSRGASHF. J is TRBJ1-6 and V is TRBV28; maybe TRBD1 (6 bases). Trimming cost V 3 bases and J 18 bases, with 18 bases left between them. Germline V gene lookup returns CDR1 MDHEN and CDR2 SYDVKM. The CDR3 runs 13 residues. The variable domain in full, completed from reference TRBV28 and TRBJ1-6, reads DVKVTQSSRYLVKRTGEKVFLECVQDMDHENMFWYRQDPGLGLRLIYFSYDVKMKEKGDIPEGYSVSREKKERFSLILESASTNQTSMYLCASSLLSRGASHFGNGTRLTVT.

This clonotype was seen only a few times. The chain has TRBV4-2 and TRBJ2-4; tentatively, D is TRBD1 (6 bases). CDR1 and CDR2 (germline): LGHNA, YNFKEQ. There are 15 residues in the CDR3. The germline V and J ends were trimmed by 0 bases and 1 base, with 7 bases remaining between them. The CDR3 DNA reads TGTGCCAGCAGCCAAGAAGGGGGTGCCAAAAACATTCAGTACTTC. Protein sequence: CASSQEGGAKNIQYF.

This clonotype was seen more than once but under ten times. The rearrangement links TRBV27 to TRBJ2-7; 9 bases align to TRBD1. The CDR3 covers 16 residues. The V gene end was trimmed by 4 bases and the J gene end by 2 bases; junction bases not matched to a gene: 9. Germline CDR1 MNHEY, CDR2 SMNVEV (reference sequence). CDR3 protein: CASSWQGQGIPYEQYF. The CDR3 region has the DNA TGTGCCAGCAGTTGGCAGGGACAGGGTATTCCCTACGAGCAGTACTTC.

This clonotype was observed a few times. The CDR3 is CSVSGGALRSNTEAFF. In DNA, the CDR3 is TGCAGCGTTTCGGGAGGGGCGCTGCGATCAAACACTGAAGCTTTCTTT. This chain connects TRBV29-1 to TRBJ1-1; tentative D call: TRBD1 (5 bases). V lost 5 bases and J 2 bases, leaving 21 bases between the germline ends. The CDR3 runs 16 residues. CDR1 is SQVTM and CDR2 is ANQGSEA in the germline V gene.

This clonotype was counted at least ten times. The V call is TRBV29-1, the J call TRBJ2-1, with 7 bases identical to TRBD1. The V gene's germline CDR1 is SQVTM and CDR2 ANQGSEA. The CDR3 has 14 residues. V gave up 5 bases and J gave up 8 bases; unmatched junction bases: 12. DNA of the CDR3: TGCAGCGTTTATCTGTTAAGGGGGCCCGATGAGCAGTTCTTC. It translates to CSVYLLRGPDEQFF.

The V call is TRBV19, the J call TRBJ2-1, with D uncertain. Germline lookup yields CDR1 LNHDA and CDR2 SQIVND (reference sequence). The V gene lost 3 bases and the J gene lost 4 bases, with 13 bases spanning the gap. The CDR3 consists of 15 residues. The CDR3 protein is CASSIEGPTYNEQFF. CDR3 nucleotides: TGTGCCAGTAGTATCGAAGGGCCTACTTACAATGAGCAGTTCTTC.

This clonotype appeared a few times. V is TRBV20-1 and J is TRBJ2-3; no clear D. CDR1 is DFQATT, CDR2 SNEGSKA, per germline (reference sequence). With 6 bases removed from V and 6 bases from J, the gap between germline ends came to 13 bases. There are 12 residues in the CDR3. The CDR3 nucleotides read TGCAGTGCCGAAGCCAGCTCCGATACGCAGTATTTT. It translates to CSAEASSDTQYF.

This chain links TRBV9 with TRBJ2-1; maybe TRBD1 (6 bases). The V gene's germline CDR1 is SGDLS and CDR2 YYNGEE. V was shortened by 0 bases and J by 9 bases, with 13 bases between the two germline ends. The CDR3 loop spans 14 amino acids. The CDR3 region has the DNA TGTGCCAGCAGCGTAGTCGCCCAGGGGCGTGAGCAGTTCTTC. It is translated as CASSVVAQGREQFF. Drawing the rest from reference TRBV9 and TRBJ2-1, the complete variable domain is DSGVTQTPKHLITATGQRVTLRCSPRSGDLSVYWYQQSLDQGLQFLIQYYNGEERAKGNILERFSAQQFPDLHSELNLSSLELGDSALYFCASSVVAQGREQFFGPGTRLTVL.

This clonotype was detected many times. The genes are TRBV7-2 and TRBJ2-3, with 8 bases that match TRBD2. This CDR3 comprises 14 residues. J lost 4 bases, V lost 5 bases, and 5 bases had no gene match. Germline V lookup: CDR1 SGHTA, CDR2 FQGNSA. CDR3 in DNA: TGTGCCAGCAGCCCTGGACTAGCATCAGATACGCAGTATTTT. This gives the protein CASSPGLASDTQYF.

This clonotype has at least ten counts. The V call is TRBV2, the J call TRBJ2-5; TRBD2 matches 8 bases. The ends lost 9 bases at V and 5 bases at J; junction bases unmatched: 8. This CDR3 has 13 amino acids. Per the germline V gene, CDR1 is SNHLY and CDR2 is FYNNEI. This CDR3 reads CASSGGALETQYF. The CDR3 DNA is TGTGCCAGTTCGGGAGGGGCGCTGGAGACCCAGTACTTC.

This clonotype showed up just a few times. This chain joins TRBV25-1 and TRBJ2-6; D call uncertain. The CDR3 loop spans 13 amino acids. V was trimmed by 2 bases and J by 4 bases, leaving 3 bases between them. CDR1 is MGHDK and CDR2 is SYGVNS in the germline V gene. The CDR3 loop is CASSEPGANVLTF. The CDR3 nucleotides read TGTGCCAGCAGTGAACCCGGGGCCAACGTCCTGACTTTC.